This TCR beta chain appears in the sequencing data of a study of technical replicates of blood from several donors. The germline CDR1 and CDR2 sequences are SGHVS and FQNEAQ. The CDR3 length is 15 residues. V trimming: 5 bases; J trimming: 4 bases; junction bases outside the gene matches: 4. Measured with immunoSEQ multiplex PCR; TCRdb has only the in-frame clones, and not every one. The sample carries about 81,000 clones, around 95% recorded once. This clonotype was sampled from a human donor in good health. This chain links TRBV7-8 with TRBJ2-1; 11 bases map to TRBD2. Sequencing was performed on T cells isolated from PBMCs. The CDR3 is CASSPRLAGYNEQFF. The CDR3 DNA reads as TGTGCCAGCAGCCCACGACTAGCGGGATACAATGAGCAGTTCTTC. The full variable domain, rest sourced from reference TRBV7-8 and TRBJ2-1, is GAGVSQSPRYKVAKRGQDVALRCDPISGHVSLFWYQQALGQGPEFLTYFQNEAQLDKSGLPSDRFFAERPEGSVSTLKIQRTQQEDSAVYLCASSPRLAGYNEQFFGPGTRLTVL.